The 6 T cell receptor beta chains given below trace back to one sample, sequenced in a study of PD-1 blockade in classical Hodgkin lymphoma. Generated by immunoSEQ multiplex PCR, the TCRdb table keeps only in-frame clones and is missing some. Here the sample spans 30,000 to 35,000 clones, roughly 82% being singletons. There was relapse after autologous stem cell transplantation in every patient, and there was variation in brentuximab vedotin exposure. Material: peripheral blood mononuclear cells (PBMCs), obtained at baseline. The receptors come from a human donor with classical Hodgkin lymphoma.

This clone was observed a single time. CDR3 DNA sequence: TGTGCCAGCAGCGTAAACGGACAGGGGGTTCAGCCCCAGCATTTT. Its translation: CASSVNGQGVQPQHF. The V call is TRBV9, the J call TRBJ1-5, with 10 bases lining up with TRBD1. The CDR3 sequence is 15 residues long. The J segment lost 6 bases and the V segment lost 1 base, leaving 4 bases of the junction unmatched. Germline V gives CDR1 SGDLS, CDR2 YYNGEE.

The gene calls are TRBV6-5 and TRBJ1-3; D is possibly TRBD1 (6 bases). CDR1 and CDR2 (germline): MNHEY, SVGAGI. CDR3 length equals 15 residues. Trimming pared 5 bases from V and 0 bases from J, leaving 11 bases between. CDR3 sequence (DNA): TGTGCCAGCAGTCCCTGGGGGGCCTCTGGAAACACCATATATTTT. Its translation: CASSPWGASGNTIYF.

The chain carries TRBV28 and TRBJ1-5, with TRBD1 identical over 8 bases. The CDR3 loop spans 15 amino acids. The V gene end was trimmed by 5 bases and the J gene end by 7 bases; junction bases not matched to a gene: 10. Germline lookup yields CDR1 MDHEN and CDR2 SYDVKM. This CDR3 reads CASSNQGAGRQPQHF. The CDR3, as DNA: TGTGCCAGCAGTAACCAGGGGGCAGGGAGACAGCCCCAGCATTTT.

The chain links TRBV10-3 to TRBJ2-1; D ambiguous. Germline-derived CDR1 and CDR2 are ENHRY and SYGVKD. CDR3 size: 13 residues. Trimming took 9 bases from V and 8 from J, leaving 17 bases between them. DNA for the CDR3: TGTGCCATGTACATTGCTTCGGTGGATGAGCAGTTCTTC. Its translation: CAMYIASVDEQFF.

This rearrangement joins TRBV5-6 to TRBJ2-5; D remains unclear. CDR1 is SGHDT and CDR2 is YYEEEE in the germline V gene. The CDR3 runs to 13 residues. Between the trimmed V and J ends, which lost 2 bases and 2 bases, there was a span of 7 bases. The CDR3 is CASSFYGQETQYF. CDR3 DNA sequence: TGTGCCAGCAGCTTCTACGGACAAGAGACCCAGTACTTC. Full variable domain (missing parts from reference TRBV5-6 and TRBJ2-5): DAGVTQSPTHLIKTRGQQVTLRCSPKSGHDTVSWYQQALGQGPQFIFQYYEEEERQRGNFPDRFSGHQFPNYSSELNVNALLLGDSALYLCASSFYGQETQYFGPGTRLLVL.

This clone has more than one count but fewer than ten. J is TRBJ1-2 and V is TRBV19; TRBD1 might be the D (6 bases). Trimming stripped 5 bases from V and 4 bases from J, with 11 bases between. The germline CDR1 and CDR2 sequences are LNHDA and SQIVND (reference sequence). The CDR3 is 13 amino acids. CDR3 protein: CASSPQGSYGYTF. For the CDR3, the DNA is TGTGCCAGTAGTCCTCAGGGGTCCTATGGCTACACCTTC.